The 26 T cell receptor beta chains given below trace back to one sample, sequenced in a study of cytomegalovirus exposure and HLA in healthy donors. PCR used 60 Vbeta primers and 13 Jbeta primers. Some clones are missing from TCRdb's copy, which holds only in-frame ones; the method was immunoSEQ multiplex PCR. The table gives around 60,000 clones; the top ten clones make up 3.6% of it. Sequencing input: PBMCs. These receptors came from a woman aged 18-35 years in good health and CMV-seronegative.

V gene TRBV30 combines with J gene TRBJ1-4; TRBD1 might be the D (5 bases). Trimming stripped 0 bases from V and 8 bases from J, with 16 bases between. Germline V gives CDR1 GTSNPN, CDR2 SVGIG (reference sequence). The CDR3 is 15 residues long. The CDR3 sequence: CAWSVGSQGLEKLFF. The CDR3 coding sequence is TGTGCCTGGAGTGTAGGCTCCCAGGGTTTGGAAAAACTGTTTTTT.

The chain is built from TRBV5-4 and TRBJ2-5; perhaps TRBD2 as D (6 bases). Trimming pared 0 bases from V and 5 bases from J, leaving 17 bases between. CDR3 length: 16 residues. CDR1 and CDR2 (germline): SGHNT, YYREEE (reference sequence). CDR3 coding DNA: TGTGCCAGCAGCTTGGGTTTGGGGGGTGTATTGGAGACCCAGTACTTC. Its translation is CASSLGLGGVLETQYF.

The chain joins TRBV30 to TRBJ2-3, with D maybe TRBD1 (6 bases). The CDR3 extends over 14 amino acids. CDR1 is GTSNPN, CDR2 SVGIG, per germline (reference sequence). Trimming removed 3 bases from V and 2 bases from J, with 12 bases in between. The chain's CDR3 is CAWSPGANTDTQYF. The CDR3 DNA reads TGTGCCTGGAGCCCAGGGGCTAACACAGATACGCAGTATTTT. Together with reference TRBV30 and TRBJ2-3, the CDR3 gives the full variable domain: SQTIHQWPATLVQPVGSPLSLECTVEGTSNPNLYWYRQAAGRGLQLLFYSVGIGQISSEVPQNLSASRPQDRQFILSSKKLLLSDSGFYLCAWSPGANTDTQYFGPGTRLTVL.

The V call is TRBV13, the J call TRBJ2-7; D perhaps matches TRBD2 (6 bases). The germline V gene encodes CDR1 PRHDT and CDR2 FYEKMQ (reference sequence). The V gene lost 5 bases and the J gene lost 2 bases, with 13 bases spanning the gap. The CDR3 contains 14 residues. DNA for the CDR3: TGTGCCAGCAGCCCCGGGGACTTTGCCTACGAGCAGTACTTC. It codes for CASSPGDFAYEQYF.

The chain employs TRBV4-1 and TRBJ2-3; TRBD1 might be the D (5 bases). Germline V gene lookup returns CDR1 MGHRA and CDR2 YSYEKL. This CDR3 spans 16 amino acids. The V end was cut by 6 bases, the J end by 2 bases, with 18 bases between. CDR3 nucleotide sequence: TGCGCCAGCAGTAATTCCCCTCCAGGGCACACAGATACGCAGTATTTT. It codes for CASSNSPPGHTDTQYF.

The V gene is TRBV14, the J gene TRBJ2-7; D unresolved. Trimming removed 6 bases from V and 5 bases from J, with 17 bases in between. Germline assignment: CDR1 SGHDN and CDR2 FVKESK. This CDR3 spans 14 amino acids. The CDR3 DNA reads TGTGCCAGCAGTCCGGAGTTGTTGGCAAACGAGCAGTACTTC. It encodes CASSPELLANEQYF.

The chain links TRBV7-6 to TRBJ2-1, with 7 bases lining up with TRBD2. The germline CDR1 and CDR2 sequences are SGHVS and FNYEAQ. Unmatched junction bases numbered 1, after V lost 1 base and J lost 7 bases. CDR3 length equals 13 residues. In DNA form, the CDR3 reads TGTGCCAGCAGCTTAGGGGGGGGAAATGAGCAGTTCTTC. This encodes CASSLGGGNEQFF.

On this clone itself: In the same sample, other DNA sequences code for this CDR3. The chain combines TRBV6-5 with TRBJ2-7; D is perhaps TRBD2 (5 bases). CDR1 and CDR2 (germline): MNHEY, SVGAGI. This CDR3 contains 15 residues. V dropped 0 bases and J dropped 2 bases, with 11 bases sitting between them. CDR3 nucleotide sequence: TGTGCCAGCAGTTACTCTCCCTCCGGGACCTACGAGCAGTACTTC. It encodes CASSYSPSGTYEQYF.

This clone ranks as medium-sized in terms of frequency. The chain joins TRBV5-6 to TRBJ2-1, with TRBD2 identical over 9 bases. CDR1 SGHDT and CDR2 YYEEEE come from the germline V gene. The CDR3 loop spans 16 amino acids. Losses at the gene ends were 4 bases for V and 5 bases for J; bases not matched to a gene: 10. CDR3 protein: CASSILAGDPDNEQFF. DNA for the CDR3: TGTGCCAGCAGCATCTTAGCGGGAGATCCCGACAATGAGCAGTTCTTC.

The chain joins TRBV7-9 to TRBJ2-1; 8 bases map to TRBD2. J lost 5 bases, V lost 9 bases, and 9 bases had no gene match. The CDR3 extends over 14 amino acids. Germline V gives CDR1 SEHNR, CDR2 FQNEAQ (reference sequence). The CDR3, as DNA: TGTGCCAGTAGCCGTAGACTAGCGAACAATGAGCAGTTCTTC. Its protein product is CASSRRLANNEQFF.

The chain employs TRBV4-1 and TRBJ2-5, with D tentatively TRBD2 (6 bases). Germline V gene sequence: CDR1 MGHRA, CDR2 YSYEKL. V shed 0 bases and J shed 5 bases, with 13 bases lying between them. CDR3 length: 15 residues. CDR3 DNA: TGCGCCAGCAGCCAAGATCATGGAGGGGAGGAGACCCAGTACTTC. It is translated as CASSQDHGGEETQYF.

To note about this clone: The same CDR3 also results from other DNA sequences found in this sample. The chain couples TRBV29-1 to TRBJ1-1; 7 nucleotides line up with TRBD1. Germline lookup yields CDR1 SQVTM and CDR2 ANQGSEA. Trimming took 6 bases from V and 4 from J; bases not matched to a gene: 14. The CDR3 loop spans 15 amino acids. The CDR3 sequence: CSVGYKQGKGTEAFF. As DNA, the CDR3 is TGCAGCGTCGGTTACAAACAGGGGAAAGGCACTGAAGCTTTCTTT.

The chain couples TRBV10-3 to TRBJ2-1, with 10 bases identical to TRBD2. The CDR3 is 15 residues long. Trimming cost V 7 bases and J 5 bases; bases outside gene matches: 8. Germline V gene sequence: CDR1 ENHRY, CDR2 SYGVKD. CDR3 nucleotide sequence: TGTGCCATCACCAATAGCGGGAGGTCACACAATGAGCAGTTCTTC. It specifies CAITNSGRSHNEQFF.

A word on this clone: This sample includes further DNA sequences coding for the same CDR3. This chain uses TRBV5-3 with TRBJ2-7; no firm D call. TRBV5-3 carries the ORF label, with uncertain function. The CDR3 is 13 amino acids. The V end lost 0 bases, the J end lost 0 bases, and 4 bases lay between the germline ends. This CDR3 is CARSLDSSYEQYF. The CDR3 bases are TGTGCCAGAAGCTTGGACAGCTCCTACGAGCAGTACTTC.

The chain combines TRBV29-1 with TRBJ2-7; 7 bases map to TRBD2. The CDR3 loop spans 13 amino acids. V lost 5 bases to trimming and J lost 1 base; unmatched junction nucleotides: 5. Per the germline V gene, CDR1 is SQVTM and CDR2 is ANQGSEA. CDR3 amino acids: CSVRGVASYEQYF. In DNA, the CDR3 is TGCAGCGTTCGGGGGGTTGCGTCCTACGAGCAGTACTTC.

The J gene is TRBJ2-7, the V gene TRBV5-1; the D gene is possibly TRBD2 (5 bases). CDR3 size: 16 residues. Trimming took off 1 base at V and 9 bases at J, with 23 bases between the two ends. Per the germline V gene, CDR1 is SGHRS and CDR2 is YFSETQ. In nucleotides, the CDR3 is TGCGCCAGCAGCTTGATTGCCGCCGGGAACACGCAGCGGCAGTACTTC. Its translation: CASSLIAAGNTQRQYF.

The chain recombines TRBV5-1 with TRBJ1-2; tentative D call: TRBD1 (6 bases). The CDR3 is made up of 14 amino acids. V was clipped by 0 bases and J by 3 bases, with 9 bases between them. Looked up from germline, CDR1 is SGHRS and CDR2 is YFSETQ. Written as DNA, the CDR3 is TGCGCCAGCAGCTTGGCCGGGGGGCACTATGGCTACACCTTC. Protein sequence: CASSLAGGHYGYTF. The entire variable domain, with the rest obtained from reference TRBV5-1 and TRBJ1-2, is as follows: KAGVTQTPRYLIKTRGQQVTLSCSPISGHRSVSWYQQTPGQGLQFLFEYFSETQRNKGNFPGRFSGRQFSNSRSEMNVSTLELGDSALYLCASSLAGGHYGYTFGSGTRLTVV.

V is TRBV5-4 and J is TRBJ2-7; TRBD1 might be the D (6 bases). V lost 4 bases and J 4 bases, leaving 15 bases between the germline ends. Germline values: CDR1 SGHNT, CDR2 YYREEE (reference sequence). This CDR3 contains 14 residues. CDR3 amino acids: CASSTGQNPYEQYF. In DNA, the CDR3 is TGTGCCAGCAGCACCGGACAGAACCCGTACGAGCAGTACTTC.

The chain uses TRBV4-2 and TRBJ1-1; D call uncertain. Trimming cost V 0 bases and J 0 bases, with 8 bases left between them. Germline V gives CDR1 LGHNA, CDR2 YNFKEQ. The CDR3 loop spans 15 amino acids. This CDR3 is CASSQDAGMNTEAFF. The CDR3 nucleotides are TGTGCCAGCAGCCAAGATGCAGGAATGAACACTGAAGCTTTCTTT.

V and J are TRBV7-9 and TRBJ2-7; perhaps TRBD1 as D (6 bases). The CDR3 loop spans 14 amino acids. The germline gives CDR1 SEHNR, CDR2 FQNEAQ (reference sequence). Trimming removed 5 bases at V and 2 bases at J, with 13 bases between. CDR3 sequence reads: CASSRQAITYEQYF. In DNA form, the CDR3 reads TGTGCCAGCAGCCGACAGGCAATAACCTACGAGCAGTACTTC.

The J gene is TRBJ2-3, the V gene TRBV15; D is uncertain. V dropped 2 bases and J dropped 6 bases, with 6 bases sitting between them. CDR1 and CDR2 (germline): LNHNV, YYDKDF (reference sequence). The CDR3 sequence is 12 residues long. The CDR3, as DNA: TGTGCCACCAGCAGATTTCAGGATACGCAGTATTTT. This encodes CATSRFQDTQYF.

The chain joins TRBV27 to TRBJ2-7, with TRBD1 as a possible D gene (5 bases). Trimming took off 2 bases at V and 1 base at J, with 18 bases between the two ends. The CDR3 runs 17 residues. Germline assignment: CDR1 MNHEY and CDR2 SMNVEV (reference sequence). The CDR3 spells CASSLRAVGQWSYEQYF. The CDR3 DNA follows: TGTGCCAGCAGTTTACGGGCGGTGGGGCAGTGGTCCTACGAGCAGTACTTC.

The gene calls are TRBV9 and TRBJ1-1; D is unresolved. V dropped 0 bases and J dropped 10 bases, with 16 bases sitting between them. The CDR3 sequence is 14 residues long. Germline loops: CDR1 SGDLS, CDR2 YYNGEE. This chain's CDR3 is CASSVGTVGERAFF. The CDR3 region has the DNA TGTGCCAGCAGCGTAGGGACGGTGGGAGAAAGAGCTTTCTTT.

The chain joins TRBV2 to TRBJ1-1, with a weak D call TRBD1 (5 bases). With 5 bases removed from V and 12 bases from J, the gap between germline ends came to 16 bases. The CDR3 is 12 residues long. CDR1 and CDR2 from the germline V gene are SNHLY and FYNNEI. The CDR3 bases are TGTGCCAGCAGTCTCAGGGAGGTAAATTCTTTCTTT. Its protein product is CASSLREVNSFF.

The chain has TRBV7-3 and TRBJ1-6, with D possibly being TRBD1 (6 bases). Germline V gene sequence: CDR1 SGHTA, CDR2 FQGTGA. CDR3 size: 15 residues. V gave up 5 bases and J gave up 3 bases, with 11 bases separating them. CDR3: CASSLDRLYNSPLHF. In DNA, the CDR3 is TGTGCCAGCAGCCTTGACAGGCTCTATAATTCACCCCTCCACTTT.

V and J are TRBV30 and TRBJ2-7, with 9 bases aligning to TRBD1. Looked up from germline, CDR1 is GTSNPN and CDR2 is SVGIG (reference sequence). CDR3 length: 14 amino acids. Trimming at V came to 7 bases and at J to 1 base, leaving 8 bases not matched to a gene. CDR3 in amino acids: CASGAGTGSYEQYF. In nucleotides, the CDR3 is TGTGCCTCGGGCGCAGGGACAGGGTCCTACGAGCAGTACTTC.